The 24 T cell receptor beta chains below were found in one sample sequenced in a study of blood T cells in healthy people across ages. PCR was performed a second time for 7 to 11 cycles using a sample-barcoded 5' primer and a J-beta primer mix. TCRdb independently ran MiXCR on the 5' RACE reads; one entry per CDR3 protein. The repertoire consists of 650,000 to 800,000 distinct CDR3 sequences, with roughly half occurring once and the leading ten covering 13%. The sample was blood. All receptors come from a woman over 75 in good health.

This clonotype occurred many times. The chain recombines TRBV3-1 with TRBJ2-1; D call uncertain. This CDR3 region has 16 residues. Germline V lookup: CDR1 LGHDT, CDR2 YNNKEL (reference sequence). The V and J ends lost 0 bases and 1 base respectively, with 10 bases between them. The CDR3 region is CASSQDSGSSYNEQFF. CDR3 nucleotides: TGTGCCAGCAGCCAAGATTCTGGGTCTTCCTACAATGAGCAGTTCTTC.

This clonotype was seen repeatedly, ten times or more. This chain links TRBV11-1 with TRBJ2-1, with TRBD1 identical over 8 bases. The ends lost 5 bases at V and 3 bases at J; junction bases unmatched: 6. CDR3 size: 15 residues. CDR1 SGHAT and CDR2 FQDESV come from the germline V gene (reference sequence). DNA of the CDR3: TGTGCCAGCAGCCTACGACAGGGGTTCTACAATGAGCAGTTCTTC. This encodes CASSLRQGFYNEQFF.

This chain joins TRBV20-1 and TRBJ2-5; tentatively, D is TRBD2 (6 bases). In germline, CDR1 is DFQATT, CDR2 SNEGSKA (reference sequence). The CDR3 runs to 12 residues. V shed 6 bases and J shed 5 bases, with 13 bases lying between them. In DNA, the CDR3 is TGCAGTGCGCCCGGGAGTTCCGAGACCCAGTACTTC. Translating gives CSAPGSSETQYF.

There are a few counts of this clonotype. The chain has TRBV20-1 and TRBJ2-7; D is possibly TRBD1 (6 bases). Trimming removed 5 bases at V and 5 bases at J, with 19 bases between. Germline CDR1 DFQATT, CDR2 SNEGSKA (reference sequence). The CDR3 extends over 14 amino acids. CDR3 DNA: TGCAGTGCTCAAACTACAGGGCTCTGGAACGAGCAGTACTTC. This encodes CSAQTTGLWNEQYF.

Notes on this clonotype: A much bigger clone sits one base away, suggesting this may be a read error. The chain joins TRBV7-9 to TRBJ2-5; D ambiguous. Germline values: CDR1 SEHNR, CDR2 FQNEAQ (reference sequence). The CDR3 sequence is 14 residues long. Trimming removed 7 bases at V and 2 bases at J, with 14 bases between. The CDR3 DNA reads TGTGCCAGCAACTTGGCCCACTTACAAGAGACCCAGTACTTC. Translating gives CASNLAHLQETQYF.

The chain carries TRBV27 and TRBJ2-1, with 16 bases matching TRBD2. Trimming cost V 5 bases and J 2 bases; bases outside gene matches: 9. The germline gives CDR1 MNHEY, CDR2 SMNVEV (reference sequence). The CDR3 totals 19 residues. The CDR3 region is CASSPGTSGGAFTYNEQFF. CDR3 DNA: TGTGCCAGCAGTCCGGGGACTAGCGGGGGGGCTTTCACCTACAATGAGCAGTTCTTC.

V gene TRBV20-1 combines with J gene TRBJ1-2, with D maybe TRBD1 (6 bases). The CDR3 runs 14 residues. Trimming took off 2 bases at V and 3 bases at J, with 13 bases between the two ends. Germline CDR1 is DFQATT and CDR2 is SNEGSKA (reference sequence). The CDR3 DNA reads TGCAGTGCTAGATCAGGGGATTCTTACTATGGCTACACCTTC. This encodes CSARSGDSYYGYTF.

The rearrangement links TRBV12-3 or TRBV12-4 to TRBJ2-7; D may be TRBD1 (6 bases). The DNA end favors TRBJ2-4, so the J call may be wrong. The CDR3 is 13 residues long. The CDR3 sequence: CASGQGAKNIQYF. DNA for the CDR3: TGTGCCAGCGGGCAGGGGGCCAAAAACATTCAGTACTTC.

This chain uses TRBV7-6 with TRBJ2-3; TRBD2 agrees at 12 bases. The germline V gene has CDR1 SGHVS and CDR2 FNYEAQ. Germline trimming cut 5 bases from V and 6 bases from J; bases unmatched to any gene: 6. The CDR3 has 15 residues. CDR3: CASSPRTSGADTQYF. CDR3 coding DNA: TGTGCCAGCAGCCCAAGGACTAGCGGGGCGGATACGCAGTATTTT.

This sequence joins TRBV7-9 and TRBJ1-2; no firm D call. The V and J ends lost 0 bases and 6 bases respectively, with 11 bases between them. Germline V gene lookup returns CDR1 SEHNR and CDR2 FQNEAQ (reference sequence). The CDR3 runs 14 residues. CDR3 sequence: CASSLAEVTDGYTF. CDR3 in DNA: TGTGCCAGCAGCTTAGCCGAGGTTACGGATGGCTACACCTTC.

The chain is built from TRBV30 and TRBJ1-2, with D unclear. CDR1 GTSNPN and CDR2 SVGIG come from the germline V gene (reference sequence). Trimming left V 2 bases short and J 0 bases short, with 16 bases between. CDR3 length: 16 amino acids. The CDR3 DNA reads as TGTGCCTGGAGTCTCCCCGCAACAACCGCTAACTATGGCTACACCTTC. This translates into CAWSLPATTANYGYTF.

Worth noting for this clonotype: A single base separates this from a much larger clone, so it may be a read error. This CDR3 is CSAQRAHPRGYNEQYF. The CDR3 coding sequence is TGCAGTGCCCAGAGAGCACACCCTAGGGGTTACAATGAGCAGTACTTC. V and J are TRBV20-1 and TRBJ2-1; a weak D match, TRBD1 (5 bases). The J call may be wrong; the DNA end is better matched by TRBJ2-7. The CDR3 is 16 amino acids. The germline V gene encodes CDR1 DFQATT and CDR2 SNEGSKA (reference sequence).

This clonotype was picked up a small number of times. V and J are TRBV3-1 and TRBJ2-4; tentatively, D is TRBD2 (7 bases). This CDR3 has 15 residues. Trimming removed 3 bases from V and 1 base from J, with 10 bases in between. Germline assignment: CDR1 LGHDT and CDR2 YNNKEL (reference sequence). This CDR3 is CASSQGGAAKNIQYF. CDR3 bases: TGTGCCAGCAGCCAGGGGGGGGCGGCCAAAAACATTCAGTACTTC.

The chain couples TRBV7-9 to TRBJ2-4; TRBD1 is a possible D gene (6 bases). V shed 5 bases and J shed 8 bases, with 13 bases lying between them. The germline CDR1 and CDR2 sequences are SEHNR and FQNEAQ (reference sequence). The CDR3 contains 13 residues. The CDR3 reads CASSVSRGDIQYF. As DNA, the CDR3 is TGTGCCAGCAGCGTCTCCAGGGGAGACATTCAGTACTTC.

Many counts were recorded for this clonotype. This chain links TRBV25-1 with TRBJ1-6, with D possibly being TRBD1 (6 bases). Germline loops: CDR1 MGHDK, CDR2 SYGVNS. Deletions cut 2 bases from V and 6 bases from J, with 11 bases between. The CDR3 is 15 residues long. The CDR3, as DNA: TGTGCCAGCAGTGAAGACAGGCTCCCTAATTCACCCCTCCACTTT. This gives the protein CASSEDRLPNSPLHF.

This clonotype was counted ten times or more. The chain employs TRBV20-1 and TRBJ2-1; 13 positions match TRBD2. Germline assignment: CDR1 DFQATT and CDR2 SNEGSKA (reference sequence). V shed 5 bases, J shed 9 bases, and the junction held 22 bases outside the gene matches. The CDR3 totals 19 residues. The CDR3 region has the DNA TGCAGTGCTGGGGCCCCTTTCCGACTAGCGGGGGGCCCGTCCAGTGAGCAGTTCTTC. Translation gives CSAGAPFRLAGGPSSEQFF.

The CDR3, as DNA: TGTGCCAGCAGTGAACCCAGCGGGGGGGGAGATTTCCAAGAGACCCAGTACTTC. Encoded protein: CASSEPSGGGDFQETQYF. The V call is TRBV2, the J call TRBJ2-5; 10 nucleotides match TRBD2. CDR1 is SNHLY and CDR2 is FYNNEI in the germline V gene. V gave up 2 bases and J gave up 1 base; unmatched junction bases: 10. This CDR3 has 18 amino acids.

The chain is built from TRBV7-2 and TRBJ1-2, with D uncertain. The germline V and J ends were trimmed by 5 bases and 3 bases, with 13 bases remaining between them. Per the germline V gene, CDR1 is SGHTA and CDR2 is FQGNSA. CDR3 length equals 14 residues. CDR3 coding DNA: TGTGCCAGCAGCCCAAACGGCGGGGACTATGGCTACACCTTC. Amino acid sequence: CASSPNGGDYGYTF.

Remarks on this clonotype: A junction end diverges from the germline sequence, so it may reflect a read error. CDR3 in amino acids: CASSLGGVGASSYEQYF. In nucleotides, the CDR3 is TGTGCCAGCAGCTTAGGTGGCGTTGGGGCCAGCTCCTACGAACAGTACTTC. This chain links TRBV7-8 with TRBJ2-7; a possible D gene is TRBD1 (5 bases). Germline lookup yields CDR1 SGHVS and CDR2 FQNEAQ. There are 17 residues in the CDR3.

A word on this clonotype: A read error is possible here, since a much larger clone lies one base away. This chain's CDR3 is CASSPVGTGGGSSYNEQYF. CDR3 DNA: TGTGCCAGCAGCCCCGTCGGGACAGGGGGGGGAAGCTCCTACAATGAGCAGTACTTC. The chain carries TRBV5-5 and TRBJ2-1; 11 nucleotides agree with TRBD1. The J call may be wrong; the DNA end is better matched by TRBJ2-7. Germline-derived CDR1 and CDR2 are SGHKS and YYEKEE (reference sequence). This CDR3 has 19 amino acids.

This clonotype was counted ten times or more. The V and J genes are TRBV3-1 and TRBJ2-3; 8 bases fit TRBD2. Per the germline V gene, CDR1 is LGHDT and CDR2 is YNNKEL (reference sequence). The trim removed 7 bases at V and 2 bases at J, leaving 8 bases unmatched. The CDR3 consists of 15 residues. The CDR3 DNA reads TGTGCCAGCACCACCAGCGGGGGTTTCACAGATACGCAGTATTTT. Translating gives CASTTSGGFTDTQYF.

The chain combines TRBV20-1 with TRBJ1-5, with D tentatively TRBD1 (6 bases). V dropped 4 bases and J dropped 5 bases, with 9 bases sitting between them. This CDR3 comprises 12 residues. Germline V lookup: CDR1 DFQATT, CDR2 SNEGSKA (reference sequence). CDR3 DNA: TGCAGTGCTAACAGGGTCGATCAGCCCCAGCATTTT. Translated: CSANRVDQPQHF.

This clonotype appeared many times. The chain carries TRBV10-3 and TRBJ2-3; D possibly corresponds to TRBD2 (5 bases). CDR1 and CDR2 (germline): ENHRY, SYGVKD. Trimming stripped 3 bases from V and 5 bases from J, with 6 bases between. CDR3 length: 12 amino acids. The CDR3 spells CAISDEGDTQYF. The CDR3 DNA follows: TGTGCCATCAGTGACGAGGGAGATACGCAGTATTTT.

This clonotype was counted a few times. This chain links TRBV29-1 with TRBJ2-2; TRBD1 aligns across 7 bases. The germline CDR1 and CDR2 sequences are SQVTM and ANQGSEA. The CDR3 contains 14 residues. J was trimmed by 2 bases and V by 6 bases; bases with no gene match: 6. Here the CDR3 DNA reads TGCAGCGTCATCGGGACAGCAAACACCGGGGAGCTGTTTTTT. It codes for CSVIGTANTGELFF.